The rows below give T cell receptor beta chains drawn from one sample of a study of blood T cell repertoires in COVID-19. Some clones are missing from TCRdb's copy, which holds only in-frame ones; the method was immunoSEQ multiplex PCR. Among 650,000 to 800,000 clones, 80% to 90% were seen once, and the ten largest hold roughly 0.26%. The sample taken for sequencing was peripheral blood. These receptor sequences come from a woman between 18 and 29 years old with acute or convalescent COVID-19. Each CDR3 is given with its conserved first and last residue. D genes are given only for firm matches. Rows may omit the clone size; those that give it use once, few, many or a size class.

d_gene: -
abundance: -
v_gene: TRBV27
j_gene: TRBJ1-1
CDR3nt: TGTGCCAGCAACTCTTTAGGCGGGAGGTCAACTGAAGCTTTCTTT
CDR3aa: CASNSLGGRSTEAFF

d_gene: TRBD1
abundance: -
v_gene: TRBV2
j_gene: TRBJ1-2
CDR3nt: TGTGCCAGCAGCGGGGACAGCTTAGCTAACTATGGCTACACCTTC
CDR3aa: CASSGDSLANYGYTF

d_gene: TRBD1
abundance: -
v_gene: TRBV10-3
j_gene: TRBJ2-7
CDR3nt: TGTGCCATCAGTGATGGGTTGTGGGGACAGGGTCCCGAGCAGTACTTC
CDR3aa: CAISDGLWGQGPEQYF

d_gene: -
abundance: -
v_gene: TRBV2
j_gene: TRBJ2-7
CDR3nt: TGTGCCAGTTGGGACTTCAGCTCCTACGAGCAGTACTTC
CDR3aa: CASWDFSSYEQYF

d_gene: TRBD1
abundance: -
v_gene: TRBV10-1
j_gene: TRBJ1-2
CDR3nt: TGCGCCAGCAGCCTACCCCGGGACAGGGAACCCTCTAACTATGGCTACACCTTC
CDR3aa: CASSLPRDREPSNYGYTF

d_gene: -
abundance: -
v_gene: TRBV3-1/TRBV3-2
j_gene: TRBJ1-6
CDR3nt: TGTGCCAGCAGCCAGTCCAGAGAGGTGGGTTCACCCCTCCACTTT
CDR3aa: CASSQSREVGSPLHF

d_gene: TRBD1
abundance: once
v_gene: TRBV19
j_gene: TRBJ1-2
CDR3nt: TGTGCCAGTAGCGGGACAGGTGATGGCTACACCTTC
CDR3aa: CASSGTGDGYTF

d_gene: TRBD1
abundance: -
v_gene: TRBV5-1
j_gene: TRBJ1-2
CDR3nt: TGCGCCAGCAGGGCAGGGACAGGCCCTGACTATGGCTACACCTTC
CDR3aa: CASRAGTGPDYGYTF

d_gene: TRBD1
abundance: once
v_gene: TRBV7-9
j_gene: TRBJ2-7
CDR3nt: TGTGCCAGCAGCCGAATAACGGACAGGGGATTCTACGAGCAGTACTTC
CDR3aa: CASSRITDRGFYEQYF

d_gene: -
abundance: once
v_gene: TRBV2
j_gene: TRBJ1-2
CDR3nt: TGTGCCAGCAGTGTATACAGGGTCGGCTACACCTTC
CDR3aa: CASSVYRVGYTF

d_gene: TRBD1
abundance: -
v_gene: TRBV15
j_gene: TRBJ1-6
CDR3nt: TGTGCCACCAGCAGAAGAGACAGGGGGCGGGGGTCACCCCTCCACTTT
CDR3aa: CATSRRDRGRGSPLHF

d_gene: TRBD1
abundance: -
v_gene: TRBV19
j_gene: TRBJ2-1
CDR3nt: TGTGCCAGTAGTATAGATTACAGGGGCGATGAGCAGTTCTTC
CDR3aa: CASSIDYRGDEQFF

d_gene: -
abundance: -
v_gene: TRBV2
j_gene: TRBJ2-7
CDR3nt: TGTGCCAGCAGTCGAGGGTTCTCCTACGAGCAGTACTTC
CDR3aa: CASSRGFSYEQYF

d_gene: TRBD1
abundance: -
v_gene: TRBV7-9
j_gene: TRBJ2-7
CDR3nt: TGTGCCAGCAGCTTCCCCTCGACCGGGACAGGGTTCTACGAGCAGTACTTC
CDR3aa: CASSFPSTGTGFYEQYF

d_gene: -
abundance: -
v_gene: TRBV19
j_gene: TRBJ1-2
CDR3nt: TGTGCCAGTAGTATCCGGAACTATGGCTACACCTTC
CDR3aa: CASSIRNYGYTF

d_gene: -
abundance: -
v_gene: TRBV27
j_gene: TRBJ2-1
CDR3nt: TGTGCCAGCAGTTTAATGAGTGCCGGGGGGCCGGGTGAGCAGTTCTTC
CDR3aa: CASSLMSAGGPGEQFF

d_gene: TRBD1
abundance: -
v_gene: TRBV15
j_gene: TRBJ1-2
CDR3nt: TGTGCCACCAGCAGGGGACAGGGGGCTGTCTACGGCTACACCTTC
CDR3aa: CATSRGQGAVYGYTF

d_gene: -
abundance: -
v_gene: TRBV4-1
j_gene: TRBJ1-5
CDR3nt: TGCGCCAGCAGCCTTTTGCCTGGGGGGGGCAATCAGCCCCAGCATTTT
CDR3aa: CASSLLPGGGNQPQHF

d_gene: TRBD1
abundance: -
v_gene: TRBV2
j_gene: TRBJ1-2
CDR3nt: TGTGCCAGCAAGGGACAGGTCGGCGGCTACACCTTC
CDR3aa: CASKGQVGGYTF

d_gene: TRBD1
abundance: -
v_gene: TRBV5-1
j_gene: TRBJ1-1
CDR3nt: TGCGCCAGCAGCCCTCGACAGGGGCGAGCTTTCTTT
CDR3aa: CASSPRQGRAFF

d_gene: -
abundance: -
v_gene: TRBV21-1
j_gene: TRBJ1-2
CDR3nt: TGTGCCAGCAGCAAAGAAAGGTCGGGTTTTAACTATGGCTACACCTTC
CDR3aa: CASSKERSGFNYGYTF

d_gene: -
abundance: -
v_gene: TRBV19
j_gene: TRBJ1-3
CDR3nt: TGTGCCAGTAGTACGGGACTCAGCTCTGGAAACACCATATATTTT
CDR3aa: CASSTGLSSGNTIYF

d_gene: -
abundance: -
v_gene: TRBV21-1
j_gene: TRBJ2-1
CDR3nt: TGTGCCAGCAGGTGTATGGGAGCCCACTACTACAATGAGCAGTTCTTC
CDR3aa: CASRCMGAHYYNEQFF

d_gene: TRBD1
abundance: once
v_gene: TRBV19
j_gene: TRBJ1-1
CDR3nt: TGTGCCAGTTATCCGGGACAGGGGAACACTGAAGCTTTCTTT
CDR3aa: CASYPGQGNTEAFF

d_gene: TRBD1
abundance: -
v_gene: TRBV3-1/TRBV3-2
j_gene: TRBJ1-6
CDR3nt: TGTGCCAGCAGCCGTCAGGGGGCAGATTCACCCCTCCACTTT
CDR3aa: CASSRQGADSPLHF

d_gene: -
abundance: -
v_gene: TRBV7-9
j_gene: TRBJ2-1
CDR3nt: TGTGCCAGCAGCCTAAATGTACAGTTCTTC
CDR3aa: CASSLNVQFF

d_gene: -
abundance: few
v_gene: TRBV19
j_gene: TRBJ1-5
CDR3nt: TGTGCCAGTAGTATAATGGGGGCAGGTTACAATCAGCCCCAGCATTTT
CDR3aa: CASSIMGAGYNQPQHF

d_gene: -
abundance: -
v_gene: TRBV7-9
j_gene: TRBJ1-2
CDR3nt: TGTGCCAGCAGCTTAGATAGGTGGGGCTCAACCTTCTATGGCTACACCTTC
CDR3aa: CASSLDRWGSTFYGYTF

d_gene: -
abundance: -
v_gene: TRBV12-3/TRBV12-4
j_gene: TRBJ2-1
CDR3nt: TGTGCCAGCAGTTTGGGGGGCAATGAGCAGTTCTTC
CDR3aa: CASSLGGNEQFF

d_gene: -
abundance: -
v_gene: TRBV27
j_gene: TRBJ1-2
CDR3nt: TGTGCCAGCAGTTTACCGACAGAAATCAGCTATGGCTACACCTTC
CDR3aa: CASSLPTEISYGYTF

d_gene: TRBD1
abundance: -
v_gene: TRBV7-6
j_gene: TRBJ1-2
CDR3nt: TGTGCCAGCAGCGCACTCCAGGGGGGAGAGTATTATGGCTACACCTTC
CDR3aa: CASSALQGGEYYGYTF

d_gene: TRBD1
abundance: -
v_gene: TRBV18
j_gene: TRBJ2-2
CDR3nt: TGTGCCAGCTCACCTGGACAGGGGAAGGCTGGCAACACCGGGGAGCTGTTTTTT
CDR3aa: CASSPGQGKAGNTGELFF

d_gene: TRBD1
abundance: -
v_gene: TRBV5-1
j_gene: TRBJ2-7
CDR3nt: TGCGCCAGCAGCTTGGCCGGGACAGGGGGCGTGAAGCAGTACTTC
CDR3aa: CASSLAGTGGVKQYF

d_gene: TRBD1
abundance: -
v_gene: TRBV19
j_gene: TRBJ1-2
CDR3nt: TGTGCCAGTAGCGCGACAGGGGAACACACCTTC
CDR3aa: CASSATGEHTF

d_gene: TRBD1
abundance: -
v_gene: TRBV7-9
j_gene: TRBJ1-3
CDR3nt: TGTGCCAGCAGCTTATTTTGGGGACAGGGTGTCTCTGGAAACACCATATATTTT
CDR3aa: CASSLFWGQGVSGNTIYF